The 26 T cell receptor beta chains listed next were all sequenced from one sample in a study of identical twins. MiXCR, applied by TCRdb to the 5' RACE reads, yields one record per CDR3 protein. This table has under 300,000 distinct CDR3 sequences, 9.5% to 15% appearing once. This same sample was also taken into another study, of yellow fever vaccine responses in identical twins.

The sample consisted of memory (CD45RO+) T cells sorted from blood. The receptors stem from a woman aged 18-35 years in good health.

This clonotype came up many times. V is TRBV28 and J is TRBJ1-6; no definite D call. Trimming left V 5 bases short and J 5 bases short, with 13 bases between. This CDR3 spans 15 amino acids. Germline-derived CDR1 and CDR2 are MDHEN and SYDVKM. CDR3 DNA sequence: TGTGCCAGCAGTCTGACGGTAGGAAATAATTCACCCCTCCACTTT. This sequence encodes CASSLTVGNNSPLHF. Full variable domain (rest looked up from reference TRBV28 and TRBJ1-6): DVKVTQSSRYLVKRTGEKVFLECVQDMDHENMFWYRQDPGLGLRLIYFSYDVKMKEKGDIPEGYSVSREKKERFSLILESASTNQTSMYLCASSLTVGNNSPLHFGNGTRLTVT.

V is TRBV12-3 or TRBV12-4 and J is TRBJ1-1; D call uncertain. The V gene lost 3 bases and the J gene lost 1 base, with 6 bases spanning the gap. The CDR3 runs 13 residues. CDR3 loop: CASSFVANTEAFF. As DNA, the CDR3 is TGTGCCAGCAGTTTTGTAGCGAACACTGAAGCTTTCTTT.

The chain couples TRBV29-1 to TRBJ2-1, with 9 nucleotides matching TRBD2. The CDR3 is 20 amino acids. The J segment lost 7 bases and the V segment lost 3 bases, leaving 25 bases of the junction unmatched. Germline V gives CDR1 SQVTM, CDR2 ANQGSEA. CDR3 amino acids: CSVDFHDGGFGGGAGNEQFF. CDR3 nucleotides: TGCAGCGTTGATTTCCATGACGGAGGGTTCGGCGGGGGGGCCGGGAATGAGCAGTTCTTC.

The gene calls are TRBV14 and TRBJ2-3; D might be TRBD2 (5 bases). This CDR3 comprises 16 residues. The germline CDR1 and CDR2 sequences are SGHDN and FVKESK. Trimming took 4 bases from V and 3 from J, leaving 17 bases between them. The CDR3 DNA follows: TGTGCCAGCAGCCCTTGGTTGTTAGCGCCGACAGATACGCAGTATTTT. Its protein product is CASSPWLLAPTDTQYF. Filled out from reference TRBV14 and TRBJ2-3, the complete variable domain reads EAGVTQFPSHSVIEKGQTVTLRCDPISGHDNLYWYRRVMGKEIKFLLHFVKESKQDESGMPNNRFLAERTGGTYSTLKVQPAELEDSGVYFCASSPWLLAPTDTQYFGPGTRLTVL.

Only a few counts were recorded for this clonotype. This rearrangement joins TRBV12-3 or TRBV12-4 to TRBJ2-1, with 10 bases matching TRBD2. The V and J ends lost 2 bases and 3 bases, in that order; junction bases with no gene match: 10. CDR3 size: 18 residues. The CDR3 here is CASSLIRLAGVNYNEQFF. The CDR3 DNA follows: TGTGCCAGCAGTTTAATTCGTCTAGCGGGGGTGAACTACAATGAGCAGTTCTTC.

The table lists this clonotype with a few counts. The chain recombines TRBV7-8 with TRBJ2-3; 8 nucleotides line up with TRBD2. Unmatched junction bases numbered 7, after V lost 1 base and J lost 1 base. The germline CDR1 and CDR2 sequences are SGHVS and FQNEAQ. This CDR3 comprises 17 residues. CDR3 in DNA: TGTGCCAGCAGCTTAGTGGGCGGGGGGCCGGGCACAGATACGCAGTATTTT. Amino acids: CASSLVGGGPGTDTQYF. The full variable domain, with the rest looked up from reference TRBV7-8 and TRBJ2-3, is GAGVSQSPRYKVAKRGQDVALRCDPISGHVSLFWYQQALGQGPEFLTYFQNEAQLDKSGLPSDRFFAERPEGSVSTLKIQRTQQEDSAVYLCASSLVGGGPGTDTQYFGPGTRLTVL.

The genes are TRBV6-1 and TRBJ2-3, with 14 bases identical to TRBD2. The germline V gene encodes CDR1 MNHNS and CDR2 SASEGT. Germline trimming cut 6 bases from V and 0 bases from J; bases unmatched to any gene: 2. The CDR3 has 16 amino acids. CDR3 region: CASRTSGGASTDTQYF. Here the CDR3 DNA reads TGTGCCAGCAGGACTAGCGGGGGGGCTAGCACAGATACGCAGTATTTT.

This clonotype was picked up many times. The chain employs TRBV6-2 or TRBV6-3 and TRBJ2-2; D possibly corresponds to TRBD2 (5 bases). Trimming took off 6 bases at V and 6 bases at J, with 14 bases between the two ends. The CDR3 runs 14 residues. Germline assignment: CDR1 MNHEY and CDR2 SVGEGT. This CDR3 is CASRIALAAGELFF. The CDR3 DNA sequence: TGTGCCAGCAGAATTGCTCTAGCTGCCGGGGAGCTGTTTTTT.

This clonotype appeared a few times. This sequence joins TRBV6-5 and TRBJ2-1, with 9 nucleotides matching TRBD1. CDR1 is MNHEY and CDR2 is SVGAGI in the germline V gene. Trimming took 3 bases from V and 6 from J; bases not matched to a gene: 3. This CDR3 region has 14 residues. The CDR3 DNA reads TGTGCCAGCAGTTATGGGACAGGGATCAATGAGCAGTTCTTC. Amino acid sequence: CASSYGTGINEQFF.

The rearrangement uses TRBV9 and TRBJ1-2; D might be TRBD1 (6 bases). The CDR3 has 15 residues. Deletions cut 4 bases from V and 6 bases from J, with 19 bases between. The germline gives CDR1 SGDLS, CDR2 YYNGEE. CDR3 loop: CASSSSPQGGNGYTF. The CDR3 DNA follows: TGTGCCAGCAGCTCAAGTCCACAGGGAGGTAATGGCTACACCTTC. Full variable domain (outside the CDR3, taken from reference TRBV9 and TRBJ1-2): DSGVTQTPKHLITATGQRVTLRCSPRSGDLSVYWYQQSLDQGLQFLIQYYNGEERAKGNILERFSAQQFPDLHSELNLSSLELGDSALYFCASSSSPQGGNGYTFGSGTRLTVV.

The rearrangement joins TRBV30 to TRBJ1-2; tentatively, D is TRBD1 (6 bases). The CDR3 length is 11 residues. V lost 6 bases and J lost 4, with 9 bases in between. Germline loops: CDR1 GTSNPN, CDR2 SVGIG (reference sequence). This chain's CDR3 is CACNRVYGYTF. As DNA, the CDR3 is TGTGCCTGTAACAGGGTCTATGGCTACACCTTC. Together with reference TRBV30 and TRBJ1-2, the CDR3 gives the full variable domain: SQTIHQWPATLVQPVGSPLSLECTVEGTSNPNLYWYRQAAGRGLQLLFYSVGIGQISSEVPQNLSASRPQDRQFILSSKKLLLSDSGFYLCACNRVYGYTFGSGTRLTVV.

The chain employs TRBV6-5 and TRBJ2-4; 8 nucleotides match TRBD1. The germline V gene encodes CDR1 MNHEY and CDR2 SVGAGI. Unmatched junction bases numbered 7, after V lost 4 bases and J lost 2 bases. This CDR3 spans 16 amino acids. The CDR3 bases are TGTGCCAGCAGTTCACCAGGGGGCGCGACCAAAAACATTCAGTACTTC. Its protein is CASSSPGGATKNIQYF.

V is TRBV20-1 and J is TRBJ2-1, with 13 bases that match TRBD2. The J segment lost 2 bases and the V segment lost 6 bases, leaving 4 bases of the junction unmatched. The germline gives CDR1 DFQATT, CDR2 SNEGSKA (reference sequence). The CDR3 is 15 residues long. CDR3 in amino acids: CSAGLAGRTYNEQFF. The CDR3 DNA is TGCAGTGCGGGACTAGCGGGGAGGACCTACAATGAGCAGTTCTTC.

The chain links TRBV6-1 to TRBJ2-7; tentative D call: TRBD2 (6 bases). Germline V CDR1 and CDR2: MNHNS, SASEGT. The CDR3 has 14 residues. V was trimmed by 2 bases and J by 0 bases, leaving 8 bases between them. This CDR3 is CASSERGSSYEQYF. The CDR3 DNA follows: TGTGCCAGCAGTGAACGGGGGTCCTCCTACGAGCAGTACTTC.

This chain joins TRBV2 and TRBJ1-1; D gene ambiguous. Germline assignment: CDR1 SNHLY and CDR2 FYNNEI. The CDR3 sequence is 13 residues long. V was clipped by 8 bases and J by 3 bases, with 13 bases between them. CDR3 amino acids: CASVSRRDTEAFF. CDR3 DNA: TGTGCCAGCGTAAGTCGACGAGACACTGAAGCTTTCTTT.

This clonotype was detected many times. The gene calls are TRBV12-3 or TRBV12-4 and TRBJ1-1, with unresolved D. V lost 5 bases and J 3 bases, leaving 10 bases between the germline ends. The CDR3 extends over 13 amino acids. The CDR3 loop reads CASSRLKDTEAFF. The CDR3 DNA sequence: TGTGCCAGCAGTAGGCTTAAGGACACTGAAGCTTTCTTT.

J is TRBJ2-3 and V is TRBV6-1; D not certain. The CDR3 covers 13 residues. Trimming took 4 bases from V and 6 from J, leaving 11 bases between them. The germline V gene encodes CDR1 MNHNS and CDR2 SASEGT. The CDR3 loop reads CASSVDPADTQYF. CDR3 sequence (DNA): TGTGCCAGCAGTGTCGACCCGGCGGATACGCAGTATTTT.

The rearrangement uses TRBV2 and TRBJ2-4, with no clear D. Germline V gene lookup returns CDR1 SNHLY and CDR2 FYNNEI. The V and J ends lost 3 bases and 0 bases respectively, with 12 bases between them. This CDR3 contains 16 residues. CDR3 sequence reads: CASSDGERIAKNIQYF. CDR3 DNA sequence: TGTGCCAGCAGTGACGGAGAGAGAATAGCCAAAAACATTCAGTACTTC.

This clonotype has a count of ten or more. The chain employs TRBV5-1 and TRBJ2-7, with 7 positions matching TRBD2. The V gene's germline CDR1 is SGHRS and CDR2 YFSETQ. V gave up 5 bases and J gave up 6 bases; unmatched junction bases: 8. The CDR3 is 13 residues long. CDR3: CASRNAGVAEQYF. The DNA of the CDR3 is TGCGCCAGCAGGAATGCGGGAGTAGCCGAGCAGTACTTC.

The sample holds a few counts of this clonotype. The V call is TRBV18, the J call TRBJ2-1; no definite D call. V was pared by 0 bases and J by 7 bases, with 10 bases between. Germline V gene lookup returns CDR1 KGHSH and CDR2 LQKENI. The CDR3 has 14 amino acids. This CDR3 reads CASSPPVLFNEQFF. CDR3 DNA sequence: TGTGCCAGCTCACCACCGGTTCTTTTTAATGAGCAGTTCTTC.

V usage is TRBV6-1 and J usage is TRBJ2-5; D is possibly TRBD1 or TRBD2 (6 bases each). The CDR3 contains 15 residues. Trimming left V 6 bases short and J 1 base short, with 15 bases between. Germline CDR1 and CDR2: MNHNS and SASEGT. The CDR3 DNA reads TGTGCCAGCAGGAAGAGGGGGGCAGGCCAAGAGACCCAGTACTTC. Its translation: CASRKRGAGQETQYF.

This clonotype was observed a few times. This rearrangement joins TRBV5-6 to TRBJ2-5, with TRBD2 identical over 7 bases. This CDR3 is 14 amino acids long. Germline lookup yields CDR1 SGHDT and CDR2 YYEEEE. V lost 3 bases to trimming and J lost 0 bases; unmatched junction nucleotides: 2. In nucleotides, the CDR3 is TGTGCCAGCAGCTGGACTAGGAACCAAGAGACCCAGTACTTC. Its translation is CASSWTRNQETQYF. Looking up the rest from reference TRBV5-6 and TRBJ2-5 gives the full variable domain: DAGVTQSPTHLIKTRGQQVTLRCSPKSGHDTVSWYQQALGQGPQFIFQYYEEEERQRGNFPDRFSGHQFPNYSSELNVNALLLGDSALYLCASSWTRNQETQYFGPGTRLLVL.

This clonotype was observed at least ten times. Written as DNA, the CDR3 is TGTGCCAGCAGTCCAGACTGGCTGAGGGGGACCCAGTACTTC. This translates into CASSPDWLRGTQYF. The genes are TRBV12-3 or TRBV12-4 and TRBJ2-5; D could derive from TRBD1 or TRBD2 (5 bases each). Trimming shortened V by 5 bases and J by 7 bases, and 17 bases separated the two germline ends. The CDR3 sequence is 14 residues long.

This clonotype was observed a few times. The chain carries TRBV20-1 and TRBJ2-1; TRBD1 or TRBD2 may be the D gene (5 bases each). Germline CDR1 is DFQATT and CDR2 is SNEGSKA (reference sequence). V gave up 2 bases and J gave up 15 bases, with 20 bases separating them. The CDR3 runs 13 residues. The CDR3: CSARLTLRDGLFF. CDR3 bases: TGCAGTGCTAGATTAACCCTGAGGGACGGTCTGTTCTTC.

This clonotype was seen a handful of times. V usage is TRBV20-1 and J usage is TRBJ2-5; 9 bases line up with TRBD2. The germline V gene encodes CDR1 DFQATT and CDR2 SNEGSKA (reference sequence). V shed 4 bases, J shed 2 bases, and the junction held 8 bases outside the gene matches. This CDR3 is 15 amino acids long. The CDR3 sequence: CSAMISGGFQETQYF. In nucleotides, the CDR3 is TGCAGTGCTATGATAAGCGGGGGGTTTCAAGAGACCCAGTACTTC.

This clonotype was seen a handful of times. The V call is TRBV12-3 or TRBV12-4, the J call TRBJ2-5, with 7 bases aligning to TRBD2. This CDR3 has 15 residues. V trimming: 5 bases; J trimming: 5 bases; junction bases outside the gene matches: 11. CDR3 sequence reads: CASSPRLAGSETQYF. The CDR3 DNA sequence: TGTGCCAGCAGTCCTAGACTAGCAGGGTCGGAGACCCAGTACTTC.